This TCR beta chain was sequenced in a study of vaccination effects on CD4 cells after COVID-19. Study details: In the ViraFEST assay, antigen-specific CD4+ clonotypes were identified by expansion after peptide-pool stimulation. Every well housed around 2.1 million PBMC, which grew in culture alongside around 11 IU/ml IL-2 and 10 ug/ml peptides. Whole-study findings and limits: Relatively few convalescent patients took part in the study, which had no early post-infection timepoints.

Sequenced by immunoSEQ multiplex PCR; TCRdb stores in-frame clones only, minus some. The table lists about 73,000 clones, roughly 73% of them singletons. Researchers isolated CD4+ T cells once 9 to 11 days of culture had elapsed. All participants had two doses of either the BNT162b2 or mRNA-1273 vaccine. Replacing half the medium with IL-2 medium was done on days 3 and 7. The germline V gene has CDR1 SGHRS and CDR2 YFSETQ. The V gene end was trimmed by 4 bases and the J gene end by 4 bases; junction bases not matched to a gene: 9. CDR3 size: 16 residues. Remarks on this clone: The antigen remains undetermined.

The chain has TRBV5-1 and TRBJ2-3, with 10 bases aligning to TRBD1. The sequences come from CD4+ T cells from PBMCs cultured without peptide, collected after COVID-19 vaccination. This receptor was taken from a human donor who received a COVID-19 vaccine. The CDR3 reads CASSTAGTGVADTQYF. The CDR3 bases are TGCGCCAGCAGCACGGCCGGGACAGGGGTAGCAGATACGCAGTATTTT. The variable domain in full, completed from reference TRBV5-1 and TRBJ2-3, reads KAGVTQTPRYLIKTRGQQVTLSCSPISGHRSVSWYQQTPGQGLQFLFEYFSETQRNKGNFPGRFSGRQFSNSRSEMNVSTLELGDSALYLCASSTAGTGVADTQYFGPGTRLTVL.